This T cell receptor (beta chain) was found in a study of cytotoxic CD8 clonotypes in ibrutinib-treated CLL. The CDR3 sequence is 17 residues long. With 4 bases removed from V and 4 bases from J, the gap between germline ends came to 22 bases. CDR1 SGHTA and CDR2 FQGNSA come from the germline V gene. Data came from immunoSEQ multiplex PCR; TCRdb stores just in-frame clones and leaves some out. Here the sample spans 40,000 to 55,000 clones, over 80% being singletons. The sequence was collected from a human donor with chronic lymphocytic leukemia. V usage is TRBV7-2 and J usage is TRBJ1-1, with D possibly being TRBD1 (6 bases). The sample consisted of PBMCs, taken after 24 months of ibrutinib treatment. CDR3 sequence: CASSSTAAGVFATEAFF. DNA of the CDR3: TGTGCCAGCAGCTCTACGGCGGCAGGGGTGTTCGCCACTGAAGCTTTCTTT. Full variable domain (remainder filled in from reference TRBV7-2 and TRBJ1-1): GAGVSQSPSNKVTEKGKDVELRCDPISGHTALYWYRQSLGQGLEFLIYFQGNSAPDKSGLPSDRFSAERTGGSVSTLTIQRTQQEDSAVYLCASSSTAAGVFATEAFFGQGTRLTVV.